These 3 T cell receptor beta chains were all obtained from the same sample, sequenced in a study of CD8 T cells in Susac syndrome (dated by TCRdb to the late 2010s). Library method: the immunoSEQ multiplex PCR assay. RNA was extracted with the RNeasy kit and roughly 0.45 to 1 ug was reverse transcribed using random hexamers. TCRdb took the public reads, trimmed them with fastp at Q25, ran MiXCR for clone calling and kept in-frame beta chains. Every distinct CDR3 protein forms one entry, paired with its most common genes and DNA. This sample comprises about 73,000 distinct CDR3 sequences, roughly 95% of them detected only once. The ten biggest clones cover 0.35% to 0.5% of the sample. The sequenced sample consisted of CD8+ T cells from PBMCs. These receptors came from a human donor with multiple sclerosis.

This sequence joins TRBV6-6 and TRBJ2-1; D call uncertain. Germline V gene lookup returns CDR1 MNHNY and CDR2 SVGAGI (reference sequence). The ends were cut back, 3 bases at V and 5 bases at J, with 5 bases in the middle. This CDR3 comprises 12 residues. The CDR3 DNA reads as TGTGCCAGCAGTTATCCGGACAATGAGCAGTTCTTC. This encodes CASSYPDNEQFF.

The chain couples TRBV7-8 to TRBJ2-1; 10 bases are shared with TRBD1. From germline, CDR1 is SGHVS and CDR2 FQNEAQ. The CDR3 is 16 residues long. Trimming at V came to 5 bases and at J to 3 bases, leaving 7 bases not matched to a gene. In DNA form, the CDR3 reads TGTGCCAGCAGCACAGATGACAGGGGGCTCTACAATGAGCAGTTCTTC. Protein product: CASSTDDRGLYNEQFF.

The chain couples TRBV11-2 to TRBJ2-7; D may be TRBD2 (5 bases). Germline V gene sequence: CDR1 SGHAT, CDR2 FQNNGV. Trimming removed 5 bases at V and 4 bases at J, with 15 bases between. The CDR3 loop spans 14 amino acids. CDR3 sequence: CASSPTSGRYEQYF. The CDR3, as DNA: TGTGCCAGCAGCCCCACTAGTGGGCGGTACGAGCAGTACTTC.